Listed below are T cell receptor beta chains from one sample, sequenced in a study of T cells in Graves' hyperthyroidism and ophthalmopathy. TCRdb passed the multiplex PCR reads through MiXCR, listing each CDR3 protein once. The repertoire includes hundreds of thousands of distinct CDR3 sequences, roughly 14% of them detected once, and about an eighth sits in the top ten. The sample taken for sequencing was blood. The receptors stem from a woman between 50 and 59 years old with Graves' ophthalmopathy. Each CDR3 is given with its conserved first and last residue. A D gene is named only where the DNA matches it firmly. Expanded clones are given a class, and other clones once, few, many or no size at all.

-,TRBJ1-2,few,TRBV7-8,TGTGCCAGCAGCTACGTTGACAGCTACTCTAACTATGGCTACACCTTC,CASSYVDSYSNYGYTF
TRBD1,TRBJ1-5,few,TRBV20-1,TGCAGTGCAAGACAGGGGATGGATCAGCCCCAGCATTTT,CSARQGMDQPQHF
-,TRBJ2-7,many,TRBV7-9,TGTGCCAGCAGCTCAATGGATCACCGCCTCTACGAGCAGTACTTC,CASSSMDHRLYEQYF
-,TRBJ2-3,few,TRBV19,TGTGCCAGTAGTATGGCAGTCACAGATACGCAGTATTTT,CASSMAVTDTQYF
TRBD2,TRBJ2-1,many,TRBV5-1,TGCGCCAGCAGTAGCGGGGCCCCAAATGAGCAGTTCTTC,CASSSGAPNEQFF
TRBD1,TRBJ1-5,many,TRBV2,TGTGCCACACAGGGGGCTAGCAATCAGCCCCAGCATTTT,CATQGASNQPQHF
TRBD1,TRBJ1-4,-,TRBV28,TGTGCCAGTTATCCCTCGGACAGGCCCCTCTGGGGACTGTTTTTT,CASYPSDRPLWGLFF
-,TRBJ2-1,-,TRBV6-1,TGTGCCACCAGTGATTTGGCGACGGGAAGTTACAATGAGCAGTTCTTC,CATSDLATGSYNEQFF
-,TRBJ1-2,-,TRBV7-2,TGTGGCAGCAGCGCAAGGGCTACGTATGGCTACACCTTC,CGSSARATYGYTF
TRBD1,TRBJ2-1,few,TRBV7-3,TGTGCCAGCAGCCGGACAGGAGAAATGAACAATGAGCAGTTCTTC,CASSRTGEMNNEQFF
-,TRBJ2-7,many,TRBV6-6,TGTGCCAGCAGTTACTCGTATGGGGGCAACTACGAGCAGTACTTC,CASSYSYGGNYEQYF
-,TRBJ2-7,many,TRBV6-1,TGTGCCAGCAGTCAGGGGACTTGGGGGAACGAGCAGTACTTC,CASSQGTWGNEQYF
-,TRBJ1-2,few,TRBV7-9,TGTGCCATACAGGGTGGGAATGGCTACACCTTC,CAIQGGNGYTF
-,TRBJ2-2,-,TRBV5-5,TGTGCCAGCAGCTTGAAGGGAATGAACACCGGGGAGCTGTTTTTT,CASSLKGMNTGELFF
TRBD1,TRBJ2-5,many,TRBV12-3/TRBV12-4,TGTGCCAGCAGTTTACAGGGGGTCCAAGAGACCCAGTACTTC,CASSLQGVQETQYF
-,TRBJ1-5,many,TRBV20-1,TGCAGTGCAACCGGACAGAGCGATCTCAATCAGCCCCAGCATTTT,CSATGQSDLNQPQHF
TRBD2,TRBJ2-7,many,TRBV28,TGTGCCAGCAGTTTACAGCGGGGGAATGGCGCCTACGAGCAGTACTTC,CASSLQRGNGAYEQYF
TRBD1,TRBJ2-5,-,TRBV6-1,TGTGCCAGCAGTCCGACCGGGACAGGCCAAGGGACCCAGTACTTC,CASSPTGTGQGTQYF
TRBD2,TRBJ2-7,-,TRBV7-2,TGTGCCAGCAGCGACGGACCGGGACTAGGAAACGCCTACGAGCAGTACTTC,CASSDGPGLGNAYEQYF
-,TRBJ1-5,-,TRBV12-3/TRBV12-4,TGTGCCAGCAGGCGGACTTCGAATCAGCCCCAGCATTTT,CASRRTSNQPQHF
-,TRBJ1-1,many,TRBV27,TGTGCCAGCAGTCCTTCCCGCTGGATCGGAGCTTTCTTT,CASSPSRWIGAFF
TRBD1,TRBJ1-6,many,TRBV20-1,TGCAGTGCTAGGTCGACAGGGGCCATCCCAGGGTCACCCCTCCACTTT,CSARSTGAIPGSPLHF
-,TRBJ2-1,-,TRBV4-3,TGCGCCAGCAGCCTGGACTTAGAAGATGAGCAGTTCTTC,CASSLDLEDEQFF
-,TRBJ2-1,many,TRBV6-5,TGTGCCAGCAGTTACTCGAAGCTAGCTCGGGTATACAATGAGCAGTTCTTC,CASSYSKLARVYNEQFF
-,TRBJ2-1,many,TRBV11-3,TGTGCCAGCAGCTTACTCAGTCGGACTGATGAGCAGTTCTTC,CASSLLSRTDEQFF
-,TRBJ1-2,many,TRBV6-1,TGTGCCAGCAGCATCCAGCCCGGGCTCGGGGTGGGTCGGCATGGCTACACCTTC,CASSIQPGLGVGRHGYTF
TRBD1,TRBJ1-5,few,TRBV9,TGTGCCAGCAGCGAGACAGGGTCCTATCAGCCCCAGCATTTT,CASSETGSYQPQHF
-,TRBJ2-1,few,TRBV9,TGTGCCAGCAGCGTGTCCTGGGCCTACAATGAGCAGTTCTTC,CASSVSWAYNEQFF
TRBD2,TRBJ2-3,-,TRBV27,TGTGCCAGCAACCCGGGACTAGCATCAGATACGCAGTATTTT,CASNPGLASDTQYF
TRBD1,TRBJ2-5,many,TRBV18,TGTGCCAGCTCCCCAAGTCCCGGGACAGGGTACCGAGAGACCCAGTACTTC,CASSPSPGTGYRETQYF
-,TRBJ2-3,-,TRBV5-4,TGTGCCAGCGGCTTGGTTGCGTTTGCAGATACGCAGTATTTT,CASGLVAFADTQYF
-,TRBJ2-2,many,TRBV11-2,TGTGCCAGCACCCCTCCAGAGGCGGCCGGGGAGCTGTTTTTT,CASTPPEAAGELFF
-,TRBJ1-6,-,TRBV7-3,TGTGCCAGCAGCCCCTACGGTGCGGGGAATTCACCCCTCCACTTT,CASSPYGAGNSPLHF
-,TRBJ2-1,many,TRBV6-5,TGTGCCAGCAGTTACTCGTCCTTCGCGAACGGTAATGAGCAGTTCTTC,CASSYSSFANGNEQFF
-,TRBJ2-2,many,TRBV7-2,TGTGCCAGCAGCTTAGACGCAAGGGGTACCGGGGAGCTGTTTTTT,CASSLDARGTGELFF
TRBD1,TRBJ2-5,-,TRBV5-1,TGCGCCAGCAGCTCATCCGGGACAGGGGGCCGAGAGACCCAGTACTTC,CASSSSGTGGRETQYF
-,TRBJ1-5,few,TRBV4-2,TGTGCCAGCAGCCAAGAATTGCGAGGGCCCCAGCATTTT,CASSQELRGPQHF
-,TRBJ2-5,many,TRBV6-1,TGTGCCAGCAGTTACGGCGACCAAGAGACCCAGTACTTC,CASSYGDQETQYF
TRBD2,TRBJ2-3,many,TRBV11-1,TGTGCCAGCAGCTTAGAAAGACTAGCGGGAGCGGAAGATACGCAGTATTTT,CASSLERLAGAEDTQYF
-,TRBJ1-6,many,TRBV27,TGTGCCAGCAGCCCACTTATAGCATCCCTCCTCAATTCGGCCCTCCACTTT,CASSPLIASLLNSALHF
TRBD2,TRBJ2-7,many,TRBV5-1,TGCGCCAGCAGCATTGTAGCGGGAGGTTCCTACGAGCAGTACTTC,CASSIVAGGSYEQYF
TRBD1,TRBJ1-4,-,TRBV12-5,TGTGCTAGTGGTTTGGTAACCCAAGGACAGGGGACAACTAATGAAAAACTGTTTTTT,CASGLVTQGQGTTNEKLFF
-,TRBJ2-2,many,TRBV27,TGTGCCAGCGACAAGGGCCACATCGAGAACACCGGGGAGCTGTTTTTT,CASDKGHIENTGELFF
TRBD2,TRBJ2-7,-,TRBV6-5,TGTGCCAGCAGTTACTCGGGACTAGCGGGATCTTACGAGCAGTACTTC,CASSYSGLAGSYEQYF
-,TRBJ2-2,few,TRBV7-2,TGTGCCAGCAGCTTAGGTCTCGGCGGGATCTACACCAGGGAGCTGTTTTTT,CASSLGLGGIYTRELFF
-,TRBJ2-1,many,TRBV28,TGTGCCAGCAGTTTATTTCGGGGGTCCTACAATGAGCAGTTCTTC,CASSLFRGSYNEQFF